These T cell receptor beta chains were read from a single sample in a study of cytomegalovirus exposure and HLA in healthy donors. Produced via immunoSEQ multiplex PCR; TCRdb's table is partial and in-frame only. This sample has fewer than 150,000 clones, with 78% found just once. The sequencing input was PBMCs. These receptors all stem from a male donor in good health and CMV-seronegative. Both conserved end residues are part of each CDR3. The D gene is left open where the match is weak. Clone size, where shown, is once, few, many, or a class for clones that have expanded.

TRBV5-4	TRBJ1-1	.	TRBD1	TGTGCCAGCAGCCCCGGAGACAGGGTTGGTGAAGCTTTCTTT	CASSPGDRVGEAFF
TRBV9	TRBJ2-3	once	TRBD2	TGTGCCAGCAGCGGTACTAGCGACACAGATACGCAGTATTTT	CASSGTSDTDTQYF
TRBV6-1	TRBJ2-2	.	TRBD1	TGTGCCAGCACGGCTACACAGGGGTCCGGGGAGCTGTTTTTT	CASTATQGSGELFF
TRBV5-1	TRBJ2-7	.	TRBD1	TGCGCCAGCTCCGGGACAGTCCAATACGAGCAGTACTTC	CASSGTVQYEQYF
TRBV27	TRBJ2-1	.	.	TGTGCCAGCAGTTTAGTCCCCCCAGATCAGTTCTTC	CASSLVPPDQFF
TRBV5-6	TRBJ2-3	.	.	TGTGCCAGCAGCCTAATATGGCGGTCCACAGATACGCAGTATTTT	CASSLIWRSTDTQYF
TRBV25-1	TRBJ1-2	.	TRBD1	TGTGCCAGTACCGGGACAGGGTACTATGGCTACACCTTC	CASTGTGYYGYTF
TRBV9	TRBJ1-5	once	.	TGTGCCAGCAGCCGAGGGGGGGAGGGCCAGCCCCAGCATTTT	CASSRGGEGQPQHF
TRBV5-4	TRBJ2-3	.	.	TGTGCCAGCAGACCCGGGACTGAGGCGGGTGCAGATACGCAGTATTTT	CASRPGTEAGADTQYF
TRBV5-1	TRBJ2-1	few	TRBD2	TGCGCCAGCAGCTTGTTTCCTAGCGGGGGGGCCCATGAGCAGTTCTTC	CASSLFPSGGAHEQFF
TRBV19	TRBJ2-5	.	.	TGTGCCAGTAGCTCTATGCCGGAGACCCAGTACTTC	CASSSMPETQYF
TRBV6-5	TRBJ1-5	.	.	TGTGCCCGCAGTTACTCGCGGGGGATCGACGGGGGGCCCCAGCATTTT	CARSYSRGIDGGPQHF
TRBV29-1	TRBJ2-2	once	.	TGCAGCGTTGAAGATCAGGAGCGGGCGGACACCGGGGAGCTGTTTTTT	CSVEDQERADTGELFF
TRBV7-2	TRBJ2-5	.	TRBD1	TGTTCCAGCAGCTTAGTGGACAGGGCCCAAGAGACCCAGTACTTC	CSSSLVDRAQETQYF
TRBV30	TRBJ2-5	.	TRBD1	TGTGCCTGGAGTCGCCCCCTCTCCGGGACAGCCCAAGAGACCCAGTACTTC	CAWSRPLSGTAQETQYF
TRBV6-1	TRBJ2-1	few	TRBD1	TGTGCCAGCAGTGAACCGGGACAGGGTAGGTATGAGCAGTTCTTC	CASSEPGQGRYEQFF
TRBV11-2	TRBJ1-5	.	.	TGTGCCAGCAGCTTAGCGAGCAATCAGCCCCAGCATTTT	CASSLASNQPQHF
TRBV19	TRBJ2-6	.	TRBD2	TGTGCCAGTAAGACTAGCGGGAGGTTTGGGGCCAACGTCCTGACTTTC	CASKTSGRFGANVLTF
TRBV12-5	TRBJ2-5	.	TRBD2	TGTGCTAGTGGTTTCCGAGAGGGACTAGCGGGAGGGCGGTGGGGAGAGACCCAGTACTTC	CASGFREGLAGGRWGETQYF
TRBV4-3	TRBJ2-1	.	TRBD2	TGCGCCAGCAGCCCCCGGGGGGGCGTTTACAATGAGCAGTTCTTC	CASSPRGGVYNEQFF
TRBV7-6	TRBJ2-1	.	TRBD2	TGTGCCAGCAGCTACGGACTAGTCAATGAGCAGTTCTTC	CASSYGLVNEQFF
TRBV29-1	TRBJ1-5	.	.	TGCAGCGGCACTCCAGGGGATAGCAATCAGCCCCAGCATTTT	CSGTPGDSNQPQHF
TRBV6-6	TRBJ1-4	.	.	TGTGCCAGCAAGTGGGAGGCTAATGAAAAACTGTTTTTT	CASKWEANEKLFF
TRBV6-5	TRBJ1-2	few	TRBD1	TGTGCCAGCAGGGGACAGGGAATCAACTATGGCTACACCTTC	CASRGQGINYGYTF
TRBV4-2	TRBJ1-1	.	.	TGTGCCAGCAGCCAACCCCTGGGGAGCTCAGAAGCTTTCTTT	CASSQPLGSSEAFF
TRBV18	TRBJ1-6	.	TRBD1	TGTGCCAGCTCACCTGACAGGGGTGATTCACCCCTCCACTTT	CASSPDRGDSPLHF
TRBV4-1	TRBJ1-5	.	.	TGCGCCAGCAGCCAACTGGGGGGGTCGCCCCAGCATTTT	CASSQLGGSPQHF
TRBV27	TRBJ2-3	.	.	TGTGCCAGCAGTTTATATGCAGGGTCTAGCACAGATACGCAGTATTTT	CASSLYAGSSTDTQYF
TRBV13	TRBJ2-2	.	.	TGTGCCAGTCGTCGGGAGAAGACCGGGGAGCTGTTTTTT	CASRREKTGELFF
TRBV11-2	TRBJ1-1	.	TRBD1	TGTGCCAGCAGCTCACGGACAGGGAGAAACACTGAAGCTTTCTTT	CASSSRTGRNTEAFF
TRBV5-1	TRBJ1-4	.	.	TGCGCCAGCAGCTTGACCACGTTAGCTAATGAAAAACTGTTTTTT	CASSLTTLANEKLFF
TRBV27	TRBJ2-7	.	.	TGTGCCAGTAGGGAGTCCTCGAGCTCCTACGAGCAGTACTTC	CASRESSSSYEQYF
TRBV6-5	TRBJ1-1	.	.	TGTGCCAGCACCGTGGAGGGACTGGCGAACACTGAAGCTTTCTTT	CASTVEGLANTEAFF
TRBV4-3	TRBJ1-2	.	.	TGCGCCAGCAGCCAAGGGCCTGCTTGGCTGGGCGGCTACACCTTC	CASSQGPAWLGGYTF
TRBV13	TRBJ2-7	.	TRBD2	TGTGCCAGCAGCCCCACACCGACTAGCGGGGGGGGTGAGCAGTACTTC	CASSPTPTSGGGEQYF
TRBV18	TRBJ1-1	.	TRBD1	TGTGCCAGCTCACCGGGGACAGGGAACACTGAAGCTTTCTTT	CASSPGTGNTEAFF
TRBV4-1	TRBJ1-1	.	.	TGCGCCAGCAGCCCGCAAGGGGAGGAGGGATCTGAAGCTTTCTTT	CASSPQGEEGSEAFF
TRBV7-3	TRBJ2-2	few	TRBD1	TGTGCCAGCAGCCAAATGGGACAGCCTACCGGGGAGCTGTTTTTT	CASSQMGQPTGELFF
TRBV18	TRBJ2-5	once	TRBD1	TGTGCCAGCTCACCCATACGGACAGGGGCCTTCCAAGAGACCCAGTACTTC	CASSPIRTGAFQETQYF
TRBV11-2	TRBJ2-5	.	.	TGTGCCAGCAGCTTAGGATATGGCTTAGGGGGATTACAAGAGACCCAGTACTTC	CASSLGYGLGGLQETQYF
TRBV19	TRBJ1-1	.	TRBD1	TGTGCCAGTAATCCTGGACAGGGTTACACTGAAGCTTTCTTT	CASNPGQGYTEAFF
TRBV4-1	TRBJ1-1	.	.	TGCGCCAGCAGCCAAGAAGGGGGGGCCATCGAAGCTTTCTTT	CASSQEGGAIEAFF
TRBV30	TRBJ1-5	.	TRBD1	TGTGCCTGGGGCCAACAGGGGATTCAGCCCCAGCATTTT	CAWGQQGIQPQHF
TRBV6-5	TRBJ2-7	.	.	TGTGCCAGCAGTTACTCCACCAGGGGCCACGAGCAGTACTTC	CASSYSTRGHEQYF
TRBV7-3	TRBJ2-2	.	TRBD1	TGTGCCAGCAGCCAGACAGGGGAGGACACCGGGGAGCTGTTTTTT	CASSQTGEDTGELFF
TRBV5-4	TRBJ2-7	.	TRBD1	TGTGCCAGCAGCGGCGGGACAGGGGGTCGCGAGCAGTACTTC	CASSGGTGGREQYF
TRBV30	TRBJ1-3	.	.	TGTGCCTGGAGTGTACGGGGGGGGGCTGGAAACACCATATATTTT	CAWSVRGGAGNTIYF
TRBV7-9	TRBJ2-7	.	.	TGTGCCAGCACCCAGGACGGGAGTGGATCCTACGAGCAGTACTTC	CASTQDGSGSYEQYF
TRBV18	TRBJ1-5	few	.	TGTGCCAGCTCACCACGAAATGTCGGTGGGCAGGGGTTCAATCAGCCCCAGCATTTT	CASSPRNVGGQGFNQPQHF
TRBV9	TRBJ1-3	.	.	TGTGCCAGCAGCGCGGCGACGGAACAGGGACACACCATATATTTT	CASSAATEQGHTIYF